The clone carrying this TCR beta chain was recorded many times. The data stem from a study of molecular identifiers for immune sequencing clone quantification. Previously described methods and listed TCR primers were used for bulk TCR libraries. One entry per CDR3 protein results from TCRdb running MiXCR on the PCR reads. This sample has tens of thousands of distinct CDR3 sequences, with 15% to 20% found just once. CDR3 length: 12 amino acids. V was trimmed by 6 bases and J by 6 bases, leaving 11 bases between them. CDR1 and CDR2 (germline): SEHNR, FQNEAQ (reference sequence). Sorted cells numbering about 20,000 to 1,000,000, with 10%, 30% or 50% RNA, yielded the naive CD8 libraries.

The sample taken for sequencing was naive CD8+ T cells from blood, with Jurkat cell RNA spiked in. Subset described: FACS-sorted CD8+CD4-CCR7+CD45RA+ naive T cells. V is TRBV7-9 and J is TRBJ1-1; unclear D gene. The source is a human donor in good health. Some libraries in this study had Jurkat cell RNA spiked in. The CDR3 DNA reads TGTGCCAGCAGGGATGAGGGAGCTGAAGCTTTCTTT. It yields the protein CASRDEGAEAFF.